This TCR beta chain originates from a study of blood T cell repertoires in COVID-19. Looking at the study overall: T cells, B-cell-depleted T cells, or PBMCs provided the cDNA or gDNA that served as material.

CDR3 length equals 16 residues. Germline values: CDR1 SGHAT, CDR2 FQDESV (reference sequence). V trimming: 2 bases; J trimming: 3 bases; junction bases outside the gene matches: 4. Original handling: Amplification of reference gene primers provided the estimated nucleated cell counts. The protocol was immunoSEQ multiplex PCR, while the TCRdb copy is restricted to in-frame clones and leaves out a portion. V, J and clone size derive from that table, while D and trimming were established from the DNA sequence. The top ten hold over 9.5% of the sample, which has some 210,000 clones, roughly 82% seen once.

J is TRBJ2-2 and V is TRBV11-1, with TRBD1 identical over 9 bases. This clonotype originated in a woman aged 40 to 55 with acute or convalescent COVID-19. Sequencing was performed on peripheral blood. The CDR3 spells CASSLPQGADTGELFF. Here the CDR3 DNA reads TGTGCCAGCAGCTTACCACAGGGGGCCGACACCGGGGAGCTGTTTTTT.